The rows below give T cell receptor beta chains drawn from one sample of a study of blood T cells in healthy people across ages. TCRdb analysed the 5' RACE reads with MiXCR anew, one entry per CDR3 protein. The sample has about a million distinct CDR3 sequences; roughly 48% are singletons. Sequenced material: blood. The receptors were gathered from a man aged 25 to 45 in good health. Each CDR3 is given with its conserved first and last residue. Fields, in order: CDR3 protein, CDR3 DNA, D gene, J gene, clone size, V gene. A D gene is named only where the DNA matches it firmly. Size is stated for part of the rows, as once, few or many counts, or as a class when the clone is expanded.

CDR3aa: CSAEVTGVEGYTF; CDR3nt: TGCAGTGCTGAGGTGACGGGAGTAGAAGGCTACACCTTC; d_gene: .; j_gene: TRBJ1-2; abundance: .; v_gene: TRBV20-1
CDR3aa: CASSQEARGFGYTF; CDR3nt: TGTGCCAGCAGCCAAGAAGCCAGGGGATTTGGCTACACCTTC; d_gene: .; j_gene: TRBJ1-2; abundance: few; v_gene: TRBV3-1
CDR3aa: CASRLGQGSYEQYF; CDR3nt: TGTGCCAGCAGGCTCGGACAGGGCTCCTACGAGCAGTACTTC; d_gene: TRBD1; j_gene: TRBJ2-7; abundance: .; v_gene: TRBV6-1
CDR3aa: CSAYGTIDPYGYTF; CDR3nt: TGCAGCGCCTACGGGACCATCGACCCCTATGGCTACACCTTC; d_gene: .; j_gene: TRBJ1-2; abundance: few; v_gene: TRBV29-1
CDR3aa: CVSSETYGGYEQYF; CDR3nt: TGTGTCAGCAGCGAAACGTATGGAGGATACGAGCAGTACTTC; d_gene: .; j_gene: TRBJ2-7; abundance: .; v_gene: TRBV6-1
CDR3aa: CASSPGRNGEAFF; CDR3nt: TGTGCCAGCAGTCCCGGCCGGAACGGTGAAGCTTTCTTT; d_gene: .; j_gene: TRBJ1-1; abundance: few; v_gene: TRBV6-6
CDR3aa: CASSQEGAGRAGELFF; CDR3nt: TGCGCCAGCAGCCAAGAGGGCGCAGGGAGGGCCGGGGAGCTGTTTTTT; d_gene: TRBD2; j_gene: TRBJ2-2; abundance: .; v_gene: TRBV4-3
CDR3aa: CASSLRVGTSGGATDTQYF; CDR3nt: TGTGCCAGCAGCCTACGGGTTGGGACTAGCGGGGGGGCAACAGATACGCAGTATTTT; d_gene: TRBD2; j_gene: TRBJ2-3; abundance: .; v_gene: TRBV7-2
CDR3aa: CASRNRLAGGLRDTQYF; CDR3nt: TGTGCCAGCAGGAATAGACTAGCGGGGGGCCTGAGGGATACGCAGTATTTT; d_gene: .; j_gene: TRBJ2-3; abundance: .; v_gene: TRBV21-1
CDR3aa: CASSRRLAGGEGVTDTQYF; CDR3nt: TGTGCCAGCAGCCGCCGACTAGCGGGGGGCGAGGGGGTCACAGATACGCAGTATTTT; d_gene: TRBD2; j_gene: TRBJ2-3; abundance: few; v_gene: TRBV4-2
CDR3aa: CASRDQSSGANNEQFF; CDR3nt: TGTGCCAGCAGGGATCAATCTAGCGGGGCGAACAATGAGCAGTTCTTC; d_gene: TRBD2; j_gene: TRBJ2-1; abundance: .; v_gene: TRBV11-1
CDR3aa: CASSFPSGGVMETQYF; CDR3nt: TGTGCCAGCAGCTTCCCTAGCGGGGGGGTTATGGAGACCCAGTACTTC; d_gene: TRBD2; j_gene: TRBJ2-5; abundance: .; v_gene: TRBV7-2
CDR3aa: CASSLFGGQTDTQYF; CDR3nt: TGCGCCAGCAGTTTGTTCGGGGGGCAAACAGATACGCAGTATTTT; d_gene: .; j_gene: TRBJ2-3; abundance: once; v_gene: TRBV5-1
CDR3aa: CSATYRGTNYEQYF; CDR3nt: TGCAGTGCCACATACAGGGGAACAAACTACGAGCAGTACTTC; d_gene: TRBD1; j_gene: TRBJ2-7; abundance: .; v_gene: TRBV20-1
CDR3aa: CSAIPSRGANEQFF; CDR3nt: TGCAGTGCTATCCCTAGCAGGGGGGCAAATGAGCAGTTCTTC; d_gene: .; j_gene: TRBJ2-1; abundance: .; v_gene: TRBV20-1
CDR3aa: CASSYAMGNSPLHF; CDR3nt: TGCGCCAGCAGCTATGCAATGGGTAATTCACCCCTCCACTTT; d_gene: .; j_gene: TRBJ1-6; abundance: .; v_gene: TRBV5-1
CDR3aa: CASSESYRGEQFF; CDR3nt: TGTGCCAGCAGTGAATCTTACAGGGGCGAGCAGTTCTTC; d_gene: TRBD1; j_gene: TRBJ2-1; abundance: many; v_gene: TRBV2
CDR3aa: CASSGGTVSYNEQFF; CDR3nt: TGCGCCAGCAGCGGAGGGACAGTTTCCTACAATGAGCAGTTCTTC; d_gene: .; j_gene: TRBJ2-1; abundance: many; v_gene: TRBV5-1
CDR3aa: CASSPRDSPNTQYF; CDR3nt: TGTGCCAGCAGCCCCCGGGACTCCCCGAATACGCAGTATTTT; d_gene: .; j_gene: TRBJ2-3; abundance: once; v_gene: TRBV9
CDR3aa: CASSLVLSSYEQYF; CDR3nt: TGCGCCAGCAGCTTGGTTCTATCTTCCTACGAGCAGTACTTC; d_gene: .; j_gene: TRBJ2-7; abundance: few; v_gene: TRBV5-1
CDR3aa: CASSATAYNEQFF; CDR3nt: TGTGCCAGCAGCGCGACAGCCTACAATGAGCAGTTCTTC; d_gene: .; j_gene: TRBJ2-1; abundance: few; v_gene: TRBV7-9
CDR3aa: CASRTTGMNEKLFF; CDR3nt: TGTGCCAGCAGGACGACAGGGATGAATGAAAAACTGTTTTTT; d_gene: TRBD1; j_gene: TRBJ1-4; abundance: .; v_gene: TRBV2
CDR3aa: CASNRGDTFSYEQYF; CDR3nt: TGTGCCAGCAACCGGGGGGACACGTTCTCCTACGAGCAGTACTTC; d_gene: .; j_gene: TRBJ2-7; abundance: .; v_gene: TRBV9
CDR3aa: CSVERQGTQEQFF; CDR3nt: TGCAGCGTTGAACGACAGGGGACGCAAGAGCAGTTCTTC; d_gene: TRBD1; j_gene: TRBJ2-1; abundance: .; v_gene: TRBV29-1
CDR3aa: CASSDAGRDQPQHF; CDR3nt: TGTGCCAGCAGCGACGCCGGCAGGGATCAGCCCCAGCATTTT; d_gene: .; j_gene: TRBJ1-5; abundance: .; v_gene: TRBV27
CDR3aa: CASSLRLANGELFF; CDR3nt: TGTGCCAGCAGCTTACGACTAGCGAACGGGGAGCTGTTTTTT; d_gene: TRBD2; j_gene: TRBJ2-2; abundance: few; v_gene: TRBV11-3
CDR3aa: CSVDPGQETQFF; CDR3nt: TGCAGCGTTGATCCGGGACAAGAGACCCAGTTCTTC; d_gene: .; j_gene: TRBJ2-1; abundance: .; v_gene: TRBV29-1
CDR3aa: CASSRNPGTGSEQYF; CDR3nt: TGTGCCAGCAGCCGGAACCCCGGGACAGGGAGCGAGCAGTACTTC; d_gene: TRBD1; j_gene: TRBJ2-7; abundance: .; v_gene: TRBV11-2
CDR3aa: CASSSYRGKVGEQYF; CDR3nt: TGTGCCAGCAGCTCATACAGGGGAAAGGTAGGCGAGCAGTACTTC; d_gene: TRBD1; j_gene: TRBJ2-7; abundance: once; v_gene: TRBV7-8
CDR3aa: CASSLQVGQGFPSGNTIYF; CDR3nt: TGCGCCAGCAGCCTGCAGGTCGGTCAGGGCTTTCCCTCTGGAAACACCATATATTTT; d_gene: .; j_gene: TRBJ1-3; abundance: .; v_gene: TRBV4-1
CDR3aa: CSARVTGGTDTQYF; CDR3nt: TGCAGTGCTAGAGTGACGGGGGGTACAGATACGCAGTATTTT; d_gene: TRBD2; j_gene: TRBJ2-3; abundance: few; v_gene: TRBV20-1
CDR3aa: CASSPTGSHSYNEQFF; CDR3nt: TGTGCCAGCAGCCCTACCGGGAGTCACTCCTACAATGAGCAGTTCTTC; d_gene: .; j_gene: TRBJ2-1; abundance: few; v_gene: TRBV5-4
CDR3aa: CASSPGGPFF; CDR3nt: TGTGCCAGCAGCCCGGGGGGGCCTTTCTTT; d_gene: .; j_gene: TRBJ1-1; abundance: .; v_gene: TRBV11-2
CDR3aa: CASSLPKGASSSYNEQYF; CDR3nt: TGTGCCAGCAGCCTCCCAAAGGGCGCCTCCAGCTCCTACAATGAGCAGTACTTC; d_gene: .; j_gene: TRBJ2-7; abundance: .; v_gene: TRBV7-2
CDR3aa: CSAIEATSSYNSPLHF; CDR3nt: TGCAGTGCTATTGAAGCGACGAGCTCCTATAATTCACCCCTCCACTTT; d_gene: .; j_gene: TRBJ1-6; abundance: .; v_gene: TRBV20-1
CDR3aa: CASSFFPDNGNLSYEQYF; CDR3nt: TGTGCCAGCAGCTTTTTTCCCGACAACGGGAACCTCAGTTACGAGCAGTACTTC; d_gene: .; j_gene: TRBJ2-7; abundance: .; v_gene: TRBV5-6
CDR3aa: CASSHGFLTPEETQYF; CDR3nt: TGCGCCAGCAGCCACGGCTTCCTTACCCCAGAGGAGACCCAGTACTTC; d_gene: .; j_gene: TRBJ2-5; abundance: .; v_gene: TRBV5-1
CDR3aa: CASSGGGPYNEQFF; CDR3nt: TGTGCCAGCAGCGGCGGGGGGCCCTACAATGAGCAGTTCTTC; d_gene: TRBD2; j_gene: TRBJ2-1; abundance: few; v_gene: TRBV6-4
CDR3aa: CASSLGPGAPEAFF; CDR3nt: TGTGCCAGCAGCTTAGGTCCGGGTGCCCCTGAAGCTTTCTTT; d_gene: .; j_gene: TRBJ1-1; abundance: .; v_gene: TRBV11-2
CDR3aa: CASSLGGSAEKLFF; CDR3nt: TGCGCCAGCAGCTTGGGAGGCAGTGCGGAAAAACTGTTTTTT; d_gene: .; j_gene: TRBJ1-4; abundance: .; v_gene: TRBV5-1
CDR3aa: CATSRDNKGPGEQYF; CDR3nt: TGTGCCACCAGCAGAGATAATAAGGGGCCAGGGGAGCAGTACTTC; d_gene: .; j_gene: TRBJ2-7; abundance: .; v_gene: TRBV15
CDR3aa: CAISGASGANVLTF; CDR3nt: TGTGCCATAAGCGGGGCCTCTGGGGCCAACGTCCTGACTTTC; d_gene: TRBD2; j_gene: TRBJ2-6; abundance: few; v_gene: TRBV10-3
CDR3aa: CASSSSGYPNYGYTF; CDR3nt: TGTGCCAGCAGCTCCTCAGGGTACCCTAACTATGGCTACACCTTC; d_gene: .; j_gene: TRBJ1-2; abundance: .; v_gene: TRBV7-2
CDR3aa: CASSRPVGDRSYNEQFF; CDR3nt: TGTGCCAGCAGCAGACCGGTGGGGGACAGGAGCTACAATGAGCAGTTCTTC; d_gene: TRBD1; j_gene: TRBJ2-1; abundance: .; v_gene: TRBV27
CDR3aa: CASSPGGWDTGTDTQYF; CDR3nt: TGTGCCAGCAGCCCAGGCGGTTGGGATACTGGCACAGATACGCAGTATTTT; d_gene: .; j_gene: TRBJ2-3; abundance: .; v_gene: TRBV6-1
CDR3aa: CASSPSGTMNYGYTF; CDR3nt: TGTGCCAGCAGCCCCAGTGGGACGATGAACTATGGCTACACCTTC; d_gene: .; j_gene: TRBJ1-2; abundance: .; v_gene: TRBV7-9